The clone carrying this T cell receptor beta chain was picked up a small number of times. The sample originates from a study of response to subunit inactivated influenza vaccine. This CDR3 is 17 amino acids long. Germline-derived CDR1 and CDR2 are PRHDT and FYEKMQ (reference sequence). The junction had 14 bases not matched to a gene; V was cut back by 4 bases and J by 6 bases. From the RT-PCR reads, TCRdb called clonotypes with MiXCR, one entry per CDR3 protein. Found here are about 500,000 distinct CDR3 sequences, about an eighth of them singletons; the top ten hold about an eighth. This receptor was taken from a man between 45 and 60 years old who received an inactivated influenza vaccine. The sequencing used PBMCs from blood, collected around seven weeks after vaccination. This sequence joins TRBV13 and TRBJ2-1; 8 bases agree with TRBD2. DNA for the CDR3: TGTGCCAGCAGCTCACGGGTTAGGGGACTAGGATTCAATGAGCAGTTCTTC. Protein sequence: CASSSRVRGLGFNEQFF. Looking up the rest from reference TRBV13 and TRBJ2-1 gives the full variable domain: AAGVIQSPRHLIKEKRETATLKCYPIPRHDTVYWYQQGPGQDPQFLISFYEKMQSDKGSIPDRFSAQQFSDYHSELNMSSLELGDSALYFCASSSRVRGLGFNEQFFGPGTRLTVL.